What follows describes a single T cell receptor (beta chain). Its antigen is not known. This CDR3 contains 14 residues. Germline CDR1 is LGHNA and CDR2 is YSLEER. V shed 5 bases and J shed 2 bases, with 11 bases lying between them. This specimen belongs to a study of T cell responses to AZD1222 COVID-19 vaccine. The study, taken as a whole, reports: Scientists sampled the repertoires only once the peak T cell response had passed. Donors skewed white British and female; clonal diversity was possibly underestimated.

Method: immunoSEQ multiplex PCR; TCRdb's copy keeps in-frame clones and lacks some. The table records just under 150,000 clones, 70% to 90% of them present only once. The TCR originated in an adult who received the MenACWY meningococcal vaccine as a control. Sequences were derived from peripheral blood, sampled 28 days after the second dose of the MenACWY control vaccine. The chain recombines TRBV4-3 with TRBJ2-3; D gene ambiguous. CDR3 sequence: CASSYRVHTDTQYF. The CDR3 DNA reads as TGCGCCAGCAGCTACCGGGTACACACAGATACGCAGTATTTT.